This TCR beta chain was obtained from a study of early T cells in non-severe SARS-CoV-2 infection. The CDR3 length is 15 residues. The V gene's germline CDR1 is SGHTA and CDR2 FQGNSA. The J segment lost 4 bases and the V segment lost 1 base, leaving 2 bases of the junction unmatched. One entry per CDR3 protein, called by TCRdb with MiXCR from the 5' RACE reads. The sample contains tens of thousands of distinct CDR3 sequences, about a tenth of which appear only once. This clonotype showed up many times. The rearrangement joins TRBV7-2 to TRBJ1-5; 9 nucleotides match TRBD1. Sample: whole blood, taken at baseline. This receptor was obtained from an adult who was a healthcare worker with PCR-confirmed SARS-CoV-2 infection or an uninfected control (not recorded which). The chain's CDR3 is CASSLGGTGNQPQHF. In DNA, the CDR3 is TGTGCCAGCAGCTTAGGAGGGACAGGGAATCAGCCCCAGCATTTT.